This T cell receptor (beta chain) is from a study of cytomegalovirus exposure and HLA in healthy donors. The PCR employed 60 Vbeta primers together with 13 Jbeta primers. Produced via immunoSEQ multiplex PCR; TCRdb's table is partial and in-frame only. The sample has some 150,000 clones, approximately 87% seen once. Germline loops: CDR1 PRHDT, CDR2 FYEKMQ (reference sequence). CDR3 length equals 13 residues. V lost 1 base and J lost 8, with 11 bases in between. This clone has a single count. This sequence originates from a woman younger than 45 in good health and CMV-seronegative. Material for sequencing was PBMCs. The chain employs TRBV13 and TRBJ1-1; D unclear. Here the CDR3 reads CASSLVSRGEAFF. The CDR3 nucleotides read TGTGCCAGCAGCTTAGTATCCCGCGGGGAAGCTTTCTTT.